The source of this TCR beta chain is a study of neurological immune-mediated disorders. General observations from the study: Sharing of CDR3 amino acid sequences among expanded clones across subjects was absent, suggesting private repertoires in all groups.

Template-switch 5'RACE cDNA synthesis added a 10-nucleotide unique molecular identifier. TCRdb reanalysed the 5' RACE reads using MiXCR and keeps one entry per CDR3 protein. The sample gives 72,000 or so distinct CDR3 sequences, about a sixth of which show up once; 15% is in the top ten. This clonotype was found many times. The antigen is unknown. The CDR3 is 15 residues long. Trimming took 4 bases from V and 2 from J, leaving 14 bases between them. Germline V CDR1 and CDR2: SGHRS, YFSETQ. This TCR was recovered from a woman between 40 and 50 years old in good health. The genes are TRBV5-1 and TRBJ2-3; a possible D gene is TRBD1 (6 bases). Sequenced material: PBMCs. CDR3 loop: CASSKTGHHTDTQYF. Written as DNA, the CDR3 is TGCGCCAGCAGCAAAACGGGACATCACACAGATACGCAGTATTTT.